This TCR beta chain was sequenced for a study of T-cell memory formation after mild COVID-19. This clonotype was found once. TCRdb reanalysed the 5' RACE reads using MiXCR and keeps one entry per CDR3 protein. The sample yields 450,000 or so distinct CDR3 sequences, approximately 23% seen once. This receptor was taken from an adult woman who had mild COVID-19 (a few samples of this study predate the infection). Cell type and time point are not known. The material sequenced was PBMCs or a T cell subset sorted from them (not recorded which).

The CDR3 sequence: CASSQESAAAYEQYF. CDR3 sequence (DNA): TGTGCCAGCAGCCAAGAATCGGCAGCCGCCTACGAGCAGTACTTC. The V call is TRBV3-1, the J call TRBJ2-7; D call uncertain. V was trimmed by 0 bases and J by 2 bases, leaving 11 bases between them. The CDR3 sequence is 15 residues long. CDR1 is LGHDT and CDR2 is YNNKEL in the germline V gene (reference sequence).